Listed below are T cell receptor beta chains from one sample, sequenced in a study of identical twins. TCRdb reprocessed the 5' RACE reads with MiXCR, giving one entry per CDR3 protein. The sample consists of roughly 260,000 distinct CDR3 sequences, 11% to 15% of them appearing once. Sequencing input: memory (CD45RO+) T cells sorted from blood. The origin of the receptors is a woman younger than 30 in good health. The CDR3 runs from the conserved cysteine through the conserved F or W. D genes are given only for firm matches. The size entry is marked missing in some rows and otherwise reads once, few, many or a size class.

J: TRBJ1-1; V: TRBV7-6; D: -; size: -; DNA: TGTGCCAGCAGCCAGGGGTATTCTGAAGCTTTCTTT; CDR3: CASSQGYSEAFF
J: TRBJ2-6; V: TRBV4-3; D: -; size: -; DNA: TGCGCCAGCAGCCGTACGTATTCGGGGTCTGGGGCCAACGTCCTGACTTTC; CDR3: CASSRTYSGSGANVLTF
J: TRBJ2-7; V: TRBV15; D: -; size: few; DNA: TGTGCCACCAGCAGAGATAGAGGGTTTTCCTCCGAGCAGTACTTC; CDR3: CATSRDRGFSSEQYF
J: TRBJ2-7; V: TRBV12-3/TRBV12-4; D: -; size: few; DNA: TGTGCCAGCAGCCTGGGCCATAGCGCACACGAGCAGTACTTC; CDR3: CASSLGHSAHEQYF
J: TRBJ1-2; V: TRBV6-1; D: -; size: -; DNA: TGTGCCAGCAGTAACCCTTCGGGGGCGGTTACTAGGGGCTACACCTTC; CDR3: CASSNPSGAVTRGYTF
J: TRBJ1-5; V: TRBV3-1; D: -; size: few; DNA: TGTGCCAGCAGCCAATCGGGCAATCAGCCCCAGCATTTT; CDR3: CASSQSGNQPQHF
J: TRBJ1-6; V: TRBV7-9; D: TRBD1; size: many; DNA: TGTGCCAGCAGCCTCGGAGGGACAGCATTGAATTCACCCCTCCACTTT; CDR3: CASSLGGTALNSPLHF
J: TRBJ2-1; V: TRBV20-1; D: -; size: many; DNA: TGCAGAGTGGAGGGCCTCAACAATGAGCAGTTCTTC; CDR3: CRVEGLNNEQFF
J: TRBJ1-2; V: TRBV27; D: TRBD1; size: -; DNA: TGTGCCAGCAGGGGGACAGGGGGTCAAGGCTACACCTTC; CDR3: CASRGTGGQGYTF
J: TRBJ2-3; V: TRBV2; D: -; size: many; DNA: TGTGCCAGCAGGAGGGAGGCAGATACGCAGTATTTT; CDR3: CASRREADTQYF
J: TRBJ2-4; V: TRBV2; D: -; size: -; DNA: TGTGCCAGCACCTCACGAGGCGGGGAAGCCAAAAACATTCAGTACTTC; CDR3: CASTSRGGEAKNIQYF
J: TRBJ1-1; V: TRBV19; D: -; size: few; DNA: TGTGCCAGTAGCATGTCTTTGGAAGCTTTCTTT; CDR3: CASSMSLEAFF
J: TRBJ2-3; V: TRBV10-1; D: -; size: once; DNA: TGCGCCACGGCCCCGGGGACGGCCAGCACAGATACGCAGTATTTT; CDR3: CATAPGTASTDTQYF
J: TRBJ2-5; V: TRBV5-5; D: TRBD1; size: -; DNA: TGTGCCAGCAGCCACCGGACAGGGGAGGAGACCCAGTACTTC; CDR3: CASSHRTGEETQYF
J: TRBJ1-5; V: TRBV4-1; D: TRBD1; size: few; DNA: TGCGCCAGCAGCCCCCTGGGACAGCTACCTAATCAGCCCCAGCATTTT; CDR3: CASSPLGQLPNQPQHF
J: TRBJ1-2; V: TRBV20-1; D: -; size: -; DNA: TGCAGTGCTGTCGATGGCTACACCTTC; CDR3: CSAVDGYTF
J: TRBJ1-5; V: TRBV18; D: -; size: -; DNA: TGTGCCAGCTCACCACTCGGGGGCAATCAGCCCCAGCATTTT; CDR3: CASSPLGGNQPQHF
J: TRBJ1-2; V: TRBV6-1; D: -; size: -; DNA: TGTGCCAGCAGCCTCCAGTATGGCTACACCTTC; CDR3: CASSLQYGYTF
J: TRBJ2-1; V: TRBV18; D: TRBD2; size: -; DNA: TGTGCCAGCTCGCCGACTAGCGGGAGCGGGAATGAGCAGTTCTTC; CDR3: CASSPTSGSGNEQFF
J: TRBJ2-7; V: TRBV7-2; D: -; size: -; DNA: TGTGCCAGCAGCCTGACAGGTCACGAGCAGTACTTC; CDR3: CASSLTGHEQYF
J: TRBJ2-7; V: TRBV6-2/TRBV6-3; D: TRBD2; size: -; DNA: TGTGCCAGCACGGGGACTAGCGGGAGGCGAAACTCCTACGAGCAGTACTTC; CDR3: CASTGTSGRRNSYEQYF
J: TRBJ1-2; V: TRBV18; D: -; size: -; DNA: TGTGCCAGCTCACCCTCTGAGGGCTTTGACTATGGCTACACCTTC; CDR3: CASSPSEGFDYGYTF
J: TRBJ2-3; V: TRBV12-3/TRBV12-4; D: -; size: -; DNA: TGTGCCAGCAGAGACAGGAACACAGATACGCAGTATTTT; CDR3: CASRDRNTDTQYF
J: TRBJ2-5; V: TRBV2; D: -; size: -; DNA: TGTGCCAGCATGCTTACCAGTGAGGCCAAGGGTCAAGAGACCCAGTACTTC; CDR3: CASMLTSEAKGQETQYF
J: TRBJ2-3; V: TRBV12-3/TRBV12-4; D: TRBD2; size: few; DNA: TGTGCCAGCAGTATGGGACTAGCGGGGGAGGTACATACGCAGTATTTT; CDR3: CASSMGLAGEVHTQYF
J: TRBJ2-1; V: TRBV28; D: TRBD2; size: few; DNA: TGTGCCAGCAGTGGCCGGACTAGCGCCTCCTACAATGAGCAGTTCTTC; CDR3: CASSGRTSASYNEQFF
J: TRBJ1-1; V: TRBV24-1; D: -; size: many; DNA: TGTGCCACCAGTGATGCAAGACTCCAGTCCGGTGAAGCTTTCTTT; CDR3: CATSDARLQSGEAFF
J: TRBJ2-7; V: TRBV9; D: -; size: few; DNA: TGTGCCAGCAGCGTAGCGTCCGCCCTCTACGAGCAGTACTTC; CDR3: CASSVASALYEQYF
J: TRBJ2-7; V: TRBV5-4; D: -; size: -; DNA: TGTGCCAGCAGCTTGCGGGCGGGGAACGACGACCAGTACTTC; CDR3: CASSLRAGNDDQYF
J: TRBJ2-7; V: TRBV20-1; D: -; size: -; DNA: TGCAGTGCTAGTGGCCGTCCCTACGAGCAGTACTTC; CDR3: CSASGRPYEQYF
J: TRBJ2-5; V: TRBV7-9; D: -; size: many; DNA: TGTGCCAGCAGCTTGTGGATTACCGCCGGAGGAAGAGATTCCCAGTACTTC; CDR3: CASSLWITAGGRDSQYF
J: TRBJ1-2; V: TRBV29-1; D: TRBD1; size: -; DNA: TGCAGCGGGACAGGGGGCGCTGGCTATGGCTACACCTTC; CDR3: CSGTGGAGYGYTF
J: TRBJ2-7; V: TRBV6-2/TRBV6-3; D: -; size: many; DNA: TGTGCCAGCAGTAACTCTCTGCCCTACGAGCAGTACTTC; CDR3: CASSNSLPYEQYF
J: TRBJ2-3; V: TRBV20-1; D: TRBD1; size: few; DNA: TGCAGTGGAGGGGGCGCGGTCCCAGATACGCAGTATTTT; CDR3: CSGGGAVPDTQYF
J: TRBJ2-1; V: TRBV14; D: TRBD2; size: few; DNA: TGTGCCAGCAGCAAAAGTCCCCATCGCTGGCCTAGCGGGGTCGACTACAATGAGCAGTTCTTC; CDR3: CASSKSPHRWPSGVDYNEQFF
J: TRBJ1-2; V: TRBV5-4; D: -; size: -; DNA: TGTGCCAGCAGCTTCATGCATGGCTACACCTTC; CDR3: CASSFMHGYTF
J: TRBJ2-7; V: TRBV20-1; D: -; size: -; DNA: TGCAGTGCTAGGTCCGGGACACAATACGAGCAGTACTTC; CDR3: CSARSGTQYEQYF
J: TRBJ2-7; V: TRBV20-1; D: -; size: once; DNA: TGCAGTGCTAGAGCGATTTCCTACGAGCAGTACTTC; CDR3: CSARAISYEQYF
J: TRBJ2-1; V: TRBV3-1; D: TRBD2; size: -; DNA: TGTGCCAGCCGCCAGGGAGGAGCGGGACCTTCGGCGGAGCAGTTCTTC; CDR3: CASRQGGAGPSAEQFF
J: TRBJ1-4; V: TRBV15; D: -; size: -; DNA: TGTGCCACCAGTCGGAGTAGGGGTGAAAAACTGTTTTTT; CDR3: CATSRSRGEKLFF
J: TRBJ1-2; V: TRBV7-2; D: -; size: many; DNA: TGTGCCAGCAGCTTGCAAGCTAACTATGGCTACACCTTC; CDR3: CASSLQANYGYTF
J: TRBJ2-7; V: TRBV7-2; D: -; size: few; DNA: TGTGCCAGCAGCTTAGGGGTAGCGAGGCAGGGAGGCTACGAGCAGTACTTC; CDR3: CASSLGVARQGGYEQYF
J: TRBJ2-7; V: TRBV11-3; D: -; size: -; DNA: TGTGCCAGCAGCTTCCGGGCTCACCTCTACGAGCAGTACTTC; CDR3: CASSFRAHLYEQYF
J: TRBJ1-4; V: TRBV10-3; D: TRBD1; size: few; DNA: TGTGCCACCAAGTCGGCAGGGGGCATGGGAAATGAAAAACTGTTTTTT; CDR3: CATKSAGGMGNEKLFF
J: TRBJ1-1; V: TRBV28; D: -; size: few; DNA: TGTGCCAGCATTCGTGACGGTGGCACTGAAGCTTTCTTT; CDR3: CASIRDGGTEAFF
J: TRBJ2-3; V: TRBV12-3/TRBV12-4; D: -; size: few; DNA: TGTGCCAGCAGACCCACTTTAGGCGGAGGGGACCCAGATACGCAGTATTTT; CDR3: CASRPTLGGGDPDTQYF
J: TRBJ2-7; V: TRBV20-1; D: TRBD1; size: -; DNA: TGCAGTGCTAGAGAGGGACAGGGAGTTGGCTACGAGCAGTACTTC; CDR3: CSAREGQGVGYEQYF
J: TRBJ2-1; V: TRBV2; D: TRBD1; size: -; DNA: TGTGCCAGCAGCCCCCTGGACCCGGGACAGCTTTACAATGAGCAGTTCTTC; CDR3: CASSPLDPGQLYNEQFF
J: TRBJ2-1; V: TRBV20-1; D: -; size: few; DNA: TGCAGTGCGGTCCAACAGGGATCGGATGAGCAGTTCTTC; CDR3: CSAVQQGSDEQFF
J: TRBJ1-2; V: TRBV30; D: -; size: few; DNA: TGTGCCTGGAGCGGGGGGCTCTATGGCTACACCTTC; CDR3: CAWSGGLYGYTF
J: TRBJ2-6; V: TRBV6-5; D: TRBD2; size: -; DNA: TGTGCCAGCAGTTACTCGGGGGGGGCTGGGGCCAACGTCCTGACTTTC; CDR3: CASSYSGGAGANVLTF